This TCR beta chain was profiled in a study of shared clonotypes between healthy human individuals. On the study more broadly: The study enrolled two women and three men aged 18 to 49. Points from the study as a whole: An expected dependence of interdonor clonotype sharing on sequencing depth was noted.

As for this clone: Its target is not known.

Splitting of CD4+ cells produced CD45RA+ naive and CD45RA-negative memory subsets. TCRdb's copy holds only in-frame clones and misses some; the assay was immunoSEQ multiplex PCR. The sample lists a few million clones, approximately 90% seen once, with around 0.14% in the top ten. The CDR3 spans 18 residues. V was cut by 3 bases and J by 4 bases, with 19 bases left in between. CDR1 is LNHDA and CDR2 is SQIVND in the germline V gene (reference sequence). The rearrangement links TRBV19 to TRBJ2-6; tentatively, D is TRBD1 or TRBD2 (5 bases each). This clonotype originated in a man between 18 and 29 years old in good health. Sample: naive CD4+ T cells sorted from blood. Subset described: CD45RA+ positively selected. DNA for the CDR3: TGTGCCAGTAGTATTGGGGCGGGCTCTCTGAGGGGGGCCAACGTCCTGACTTTC. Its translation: CASSIGAGSLRGANVLTF.